The present T cell receptor beta chain was sequenced within a study of blood T cell repertoires in COVID-19. Only in-frame clones appear in the TCRdb table, and some are missing; sequencing was by immunoSEQ multiplex PCR. Of hundreds of thousands of clones in the sample, roughly 88% were seen once. The sequence was obtained from a woman in her fifties or sixties with COVID-19, enrolled during active disease. The sequenced sample consisted of peripheral blood.

This CDR3 reads CATSGPFNSPLHF. The CDR3 nucleotides are TGTGCCACCAGTGGTCCTTTTAATTCACCCCTCCACTTT. The V call is TRBV24-1, the J call TRBJ1-6; D remains ambiguous. The CDR3 length is 13 residues. Germline V gene lookup returns CDR1 KGHDR and CDR2 SFDVKD. The ends were cut back, 5 bases at V and 6 bases at J, with 7 bases in the middle.